This entry concerns a single T cell receptor beta chain. Antigen: not known. This entry comes from a study of beta chain features in type 1 diabetes. Study-wide background: The study found patients and healthy donors alike in age, gender and cell yields.

Study-wide findings and caveats: In cDNA sequencing, cells with high TCR expression could be over-represented. Across all four CD4+ subsets, people with type 1 diabetes showed modestly shorter TCRB CDR3s. Patients showed naive, central memory and Treg TCRB repertoires that appeared more similar than those of healthy donors.

Expressed TCRB transcripts were sequenced, since all the RNA that had been isolated was reverse transcribed. TCRdb keeps only in-frame clones here, not all; method: immunoSEQ multiplex PCR. This table has around 710,000 clones, 9.5% to 15% appearing once. This clonotype was sampled from a man aged 25 to 45 with type 1 diabetes. The sequencing sample was made of naive CD4+ T cells from blood.

In nucleotides, the CDR3 is TGTGCCAGCAGTAGGGACCGATTGTACCAAGAGACCCAGTACTTC. This codes for CASSRDRLYQETQYF. The V call is TRBV27, the J call TRBJ2-5; D is possibly TRBD1 or TRBD2 (5 bases each). CDR1 and CDR2 from the germline V gene are MNHEY and SMNVEV (reference sequence). The V end was cut by 5 bases, the J end by 0 bases, with 13 bases between. CDR3 length equals 15 residues.